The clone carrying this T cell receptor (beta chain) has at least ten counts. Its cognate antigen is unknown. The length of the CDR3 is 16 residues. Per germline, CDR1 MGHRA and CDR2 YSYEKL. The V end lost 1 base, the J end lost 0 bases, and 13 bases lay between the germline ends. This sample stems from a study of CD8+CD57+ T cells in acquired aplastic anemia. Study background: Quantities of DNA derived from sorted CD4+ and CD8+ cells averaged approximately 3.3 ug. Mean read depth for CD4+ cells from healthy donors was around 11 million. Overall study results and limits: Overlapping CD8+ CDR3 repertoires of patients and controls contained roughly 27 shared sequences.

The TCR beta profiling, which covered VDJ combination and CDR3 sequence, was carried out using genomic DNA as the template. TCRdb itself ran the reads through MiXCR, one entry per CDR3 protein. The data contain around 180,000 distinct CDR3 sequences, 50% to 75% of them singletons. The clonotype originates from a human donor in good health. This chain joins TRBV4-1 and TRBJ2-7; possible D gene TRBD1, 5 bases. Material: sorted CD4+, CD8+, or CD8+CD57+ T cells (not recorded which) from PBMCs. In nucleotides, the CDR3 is TGCGCCAGCAGCCAAGCCATCGGACAAAACTCCTACGAGCAGTACTTC. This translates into CASSQAIGQNSYEQYF.